Following are 17 T cell receptor beta chains from one sample sequenced in a study of T-cell memory formation after mild COVID-19. Each CDR3 protein is one row after TCRdb ran MiXCR on the 5' RACE reads. The sample consists of roughly 200,000 distinct CDR3 sequences, about a fifth of them appearing once. Sequenced material: PBMCs or a T cell subset sorted from them (not recorded which). Receptors were obtained from an adult woman who had mild COVID-19 (a few samples of this study predate the infection). Cell type and time point are not known.

The V call is TRBV2, the J call TRBJ1-5; D may be TRBD1 (6 bases). V lost 8 bases to trimming and J lost 2 bases, with 22 bases between them. Germline loops: CDR1 SNHLY, CDR2 FYNNEI. This CDR3 has 17 residues. CDR3 nucleotide sequence: TGTGCCAGCTCAGGGGTCACGGGGATGTTTGGCAATCAGCCCCAGCATTTT. The encoded protein is CASSGVTGMFGNQPQHF.

A few counts support this clonotype. The J gene is TRBJ2-7, the V gene TRBV4-1, with 9 bases that match TRBD1. CDR3 length: 14 residues. The germline V gene encodes CDR1 MGHRA and CDR2 YSYEKL. The ends lost 4 bases at V and 5 bases at J; junction bases unmatched: 6. The CDR3 loop reads CASSPGQGFNEQYF. The CDR3 DNA is TGCGCCAGCAGCCCGGGACAGGGATTCAACGAGCAGTACTTC.

The CDR3 region is CASSLGEGAEAFF. CDR3 coding DNA: TGTGCCAGCAGCTTAGGGGAAGGAGCTGAAGCTTTCTTT. This chain uses TRBV7-6 with TRBJ1-1; no reliable D call. The length of the CDR3 is 13 residues. Trimming stripped 1 base from V and 6 bases from J, with 9 bases between. Germline V CDR1 and CDR2: SGHVS, FNYEAQ. The full variable domain, rest sourced from reference TRBV7-6 and TRBJ1-1, is GAGVSQSPRYKVTKRGQDVALRCDPISGHVSLYWYRQALGQGPEFLTYFNYEAQQDKSGLPNDRFSAERPEGSISTLTIQRTEQRDSAMYRCASSLGEGAEAFFGQGTRLTVV.

The chain joins TRBV20-1 to TRBJ1-1; D uncertain. V gave up 5 bases and J gave up 5 bases, with 15 bases separating them. The CDR3 extends over 13 amino acids. CDR1 is DFQATT, CDR2 SNEGSKA, per germline (reference sequence). The CDR3 loop reads CSAEREFWTEAFF. Written as DNA, the CDR3 is TGCAGTGCTGAGAGGGAGTTTTGGACTGAAGCTTTCTTT.

This clonotype came up a few times. The chain has TRBV7-9 and TRBJ1-2, with 7 positions matching TRBD1. The CDR3 consists of 14 residues. The V gene end was trimmed by 5 bases and the J gene end by 4 bases; junction bases not matched to a gene: 7. CDR1 SEHNR and CDR2 FQNEAQ come from the germline V gene (reference sequence). The CDR3 DNA reads TGTGCCAGCAGCCGGATGACAGGGCTCTATGGCTACACCTTC. Its protein product is CASSRMTGLYGYTF.

The V and J genes are TRBV12-3 or TRBV12-4 and TRBJ1-1; 9 bases map to TRBD1. CDR3 length equals 13 residues. Unmatched junction bases numbered 7, after V lost 3 bases and J lost 11 bases. In DNA, the CDR3 is TGTGCCAGCAGTTTGGACAGGGGCGAGGAGGCTTTCTTT. Its protein product is CASSLDRGEEAFF.

This clonotype was seen at least ten times. The chain employs TRBV7-3 and TRBJ2-1; D is perhaps TRBD2 (7 bases). This CDR3 is built from 15 residues. Trimming shortened V by 5 bases and J by 0 bases, and 11 bases separated the two germline ends. Germline V gene data show CDR1 as SGHTA and CDR2 as FQGTGA. Written as DNA, the CDR3 is TGTGCCAGCAGCCCGGCGGGGGCCTCCTACAATGAGCAGTTCTTC. Translating gives CASSPAGASYNEQFF.

CDR3 DNA: TGTGCCAGCGGGGCCGGACAGGCAACAGATACGCAGTATTTT. Translation: CASGAGQATDTQYF. The chain combines TRBV2 with TRBJ2-3, with 7 bases fitting TRBD1. CDR1 and CDR2 (germline): SNHLY, FYNNEI. The V and J ends lost 8 bases and 3 bases, in that order; junction bases with no gene match: 8. This CDR3 is built from 14 residues.

V and J are TRBV5-1 and TRBJ1-1; D gene uncertain. V was pared by 0 bases and J by 5 bases, with 11 bases between. The length of the CDR3 is 14 residues. Germline loops: CDR1 SGHRS, CDR2 YFSETQ. The CDR3 coding sequence is TGCGCCAGCAGCTTGGTGTATGAGAAGACTGAAGCTTTCTTT. Translating it yields CASSLVYEKTEAFF.

The chain recombines TRBV25-1 with TRBJ2-7; D is uncertain. The V and J ends lost 4 bases and 3 bases respectively, with 13 bases between them. The germline gives CDR1 MGHDK, CDR2 SYGVNS. CDR3 size: 14 residues. The CDR3 here is CASSARARLYEQYF. The CDR3 DNA sequence: TGTGCCAGCAGTGCTAGGGCCAGGCTCTACGAGCAGTACTTC.

The chain joins TRBV12-3 or TRBV12-4 to TRBJ1-4; D is undetermined. There are 15 residues in the CDR3. Trimming stripped 6 bases from V and 5 bases from J, with 16 bases between. The CDR3 DNA reads as TGTGCCAGCAGCCCTTCGACGTTAGGGAATGAAAAACTGTTTTTT. Protein sequence: CASSPSTLGNEKLFF.

The chain employs TRBV14 and TRBJ2-5; 7 nucleotides line up with TRBD1. This CDR3 spans 15 amino acids. V was pared by 2 bases and J by 2 bases, with 5 bases of the junction left unmatched. Germline V lookup: CDR1 SGHDN, CDR2 FVKESK. The CDR3 loop is CASSQWTGTQETQYF. The DNA of the CDR3 is TGTGCCAGCAGCCAATGGACAGGCACACAAGAGACCCAGTACTTC.

The J gene is TRBJ2-7, the V gene TRBV2; 10 bases align to TRBD1. With 6 bases clipped from V and 3 bases from J, the junction kept 8 bases outside the gene matches. Germline loops: CDR1 SNHLY, CDR2 FYNNEI. The CDR3 is 15 residues long. The CDR3 protein is CASRNRDRGVYEQYF. The CDR3 nucleotides are TGTGCCAGCAGGAACCGGGACAGGGGAGTCTACGAGCAGTACTTC.

The chain has TRBV6-1 and TRBJ2-1; TRBD2 matches at 8 bases. CDR3 length: 13 residues. Germline loops: CDR1 MNHNS, CDR2 SASEGT. Trimming at V came to 8 bases and at J to 4 bases, leaving 4 bases not matched to a gene. CDR3 DNA: TGTGCCAGCGAGACTAGCGAGTACAATGAGCAGTTCTTC. Translation gives CASETSEYNEQFF.

This clonotype was seen only a few times. This may be a read error: a much more frequent sequence differs by one nucleotide. This rearrangement joins TRBV7-9 to TRBJ2-1; D is unclear. The CDR3 runs to 12 residues. CDR1 is SEHNR, CDR2 FQNEAQ, per germline (reference sequence). V was pared by 5 bases and J by 2 bases, with 4 bases between. The CDR3 DNA reads TGTGCCAGCAGCGGGACCTACAATGAGCAGTTCTTC. Its protein is CASSGTYNEQFF.

The chain is built from TRBV12-3 or TRBV12-4 and TRBJ1-5; TRBD1 is a possible D gene (5 bases). Trimming took 8 bases from V and 7 from J, leaving 9 bases between them. The CDR3 is 11 amino acids. CDR3 DNA sequence: TGTGCCAGCGGTCGGGGCCAGCCCCAGCATTTT. Its translation: CASGRGQPQHF.

This clonotype was seen a handful of times. The J gene is TRBJ2-5, the V gene TRBV24-1, with no clear D. Trimming shortened V by 5 bases and J by 1 base, and 10 bases separated the two germline ends. Germline V gene data show CDR1 as KGHDR and CDR2 as SFDVKD. This CDR3 contains 14 residues. DNA for the CDR3: TGTGCCACCAGTGGAGCAGGAACCCAAGAGACCCAGTACTTC. This translates into CATSGAGTQETQYF.